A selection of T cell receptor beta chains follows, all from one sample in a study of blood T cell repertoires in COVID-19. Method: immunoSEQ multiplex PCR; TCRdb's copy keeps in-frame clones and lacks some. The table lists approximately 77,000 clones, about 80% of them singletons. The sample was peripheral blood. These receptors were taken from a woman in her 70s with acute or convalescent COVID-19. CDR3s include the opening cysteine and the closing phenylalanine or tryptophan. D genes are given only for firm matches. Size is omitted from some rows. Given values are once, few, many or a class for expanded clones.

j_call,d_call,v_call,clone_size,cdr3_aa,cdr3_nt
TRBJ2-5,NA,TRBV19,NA,CASSISSGQETQYF,TGTGCCAGTAGTATCTCGAGCGGTCAAGAGACCCAGTACTTC
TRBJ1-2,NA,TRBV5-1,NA,CASSSHGEYGYTF,TGCGCCAGCAGCTCCCACGGGGAGTATGGCTACACCTTC
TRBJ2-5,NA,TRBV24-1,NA,CATSDSGALRETQYF,TGTGCCACCAGTGATTCAGGGGCATTGAGGGAGACCCAGTACTTC
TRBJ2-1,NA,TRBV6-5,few,CASSLTSVDEQFF,TGTGCCAGCAGCCTAACTAGTGTGGATGAGCAGTTCTTC
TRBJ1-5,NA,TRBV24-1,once,CATSLSRGNGQPQHF,TGTGCCACCAGTTTAAGCCGGGGAAACGGTCAGCCCCAGCATTTT
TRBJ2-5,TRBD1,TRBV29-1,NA,CSVEDPDRALMETQYF,TGCAGCGTTGAAGATCCAGACAGGGCCCTGATGGAGACCCAGTACTTC
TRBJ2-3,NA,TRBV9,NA,CASSVGRGSTDTQYF,TGTGCCAGCAGCGTAGGGAGAGGGAGCACAGATACGCAGTATTTT
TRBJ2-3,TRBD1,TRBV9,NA,CASSGTGADTQYF,TGTGCCAGCAGCGGGACAGGGGCGGATACGCAGTATTTT
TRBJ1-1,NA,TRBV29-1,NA,CSVVGGEANTEAFF,TGCAGCGTTGTTGGGGGCGAGGCGAACACTGAAGCTTTCTTT
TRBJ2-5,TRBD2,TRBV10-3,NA,CAISEFGGDQETQYF,TGTGCCATCAGTGAGTTCGGGGGGGACCAAGAGACCCAGTACTTC
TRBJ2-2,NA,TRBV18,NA,CASSPRFPGSTGELFF,TGTGCCAGCTCACCACGTTTTCCAGGGTCGACCGGGGAGCTGTTTTTT
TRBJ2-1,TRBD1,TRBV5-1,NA,CASSSGQYNEQFF,TGCGCCAGCAGCTCGGGACAGTACAATGAGCAGTTCTTC
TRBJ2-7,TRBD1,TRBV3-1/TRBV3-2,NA,CASSLAGTGGYEQYF,TGTGCCAGCAGCCTCGCTGGGACAGGGGGATACGAGCAGTACTTC
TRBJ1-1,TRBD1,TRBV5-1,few,CASRPETGRSTEAFF,TGCGCCAGCAGACCCGAGACAGGGCGGTCCACTGAAGCTTTCTTT
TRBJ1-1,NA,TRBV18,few,CASSPVPTANTEAFF,TGTGCCAGCTCACCCGTTCCGACAGCGAACACTGAAGCTTTCTTT
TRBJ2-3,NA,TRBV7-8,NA,CASSFPLTGTDTQYF,TGTGCCAGCAGCTTCCCCTTGACAGGCACAGATACGCAGTATTTT
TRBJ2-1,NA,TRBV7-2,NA,CASSVNYEIGQFF,TGTGCCAGCAGCGTAAACTATGAAATTGGGCAGTTCTTC
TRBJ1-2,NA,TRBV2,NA,CASSEAQGNYGYTF,TGTGCCAGCAGTGAAGCGCAGGGGAACTATGGCTACACCTTC
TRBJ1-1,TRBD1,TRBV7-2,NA,CASSLGQGATEAFF,TGTGCCAGCAGCCTCGGACAGGGGGCGACTGAAGCTTTCTTT